This T cell receptor (beta chain) is drawn from a study of OX40 agonist ivuxolimab in advanced cancers. The wider study: Patients were dosed with the agonistic anti-OX40 (CD134) antibody ivuxolimab. Findings and limits, study-wide: With doses of 0.1 to 3.0 mg/kg, CD4+ and CD8+ blood T cells had undergone clonal expansion by week 6. CD4+ T cells averaged fewer expanded clones than CD8+ T cells. Expanded peripheral T cell antigen specificity was not determined.

Notes on this clone: Its antigen remains unknown.

The V end lost 6 bases, the J end lost 6 bases, and 9 bases lay between the germline ends. The CDR3 is 11 residues long. Per the germline V gene, CDR1 is MNHNY and CDR2 is SVGAGI (reference sequence). Repertoires were generated with immunoSEQ multiplex PCR, while TCRdb's copy carries only in-frame clones and drops some. There are around 67,000 clones in the sample; 84% occur only once, and 6% to 9.5% lies in the top ten. The specimen was CD4+ or CD8+ T cells sorted from blood, collected in a trial of the OX40 agonist ivuxolimab. V is TRBV6-6 and J is TRBJ2-7; no firm D call. This receptor was identified in an adult with an advanced solid tumor such as melanoma, head and neck, liver or kidney cancer. CDR3 coding DNA: TGTGCCAGCAGCACAAGCTCCGAGCAGTACTTC. Its translation: CASSTSSEQYF.